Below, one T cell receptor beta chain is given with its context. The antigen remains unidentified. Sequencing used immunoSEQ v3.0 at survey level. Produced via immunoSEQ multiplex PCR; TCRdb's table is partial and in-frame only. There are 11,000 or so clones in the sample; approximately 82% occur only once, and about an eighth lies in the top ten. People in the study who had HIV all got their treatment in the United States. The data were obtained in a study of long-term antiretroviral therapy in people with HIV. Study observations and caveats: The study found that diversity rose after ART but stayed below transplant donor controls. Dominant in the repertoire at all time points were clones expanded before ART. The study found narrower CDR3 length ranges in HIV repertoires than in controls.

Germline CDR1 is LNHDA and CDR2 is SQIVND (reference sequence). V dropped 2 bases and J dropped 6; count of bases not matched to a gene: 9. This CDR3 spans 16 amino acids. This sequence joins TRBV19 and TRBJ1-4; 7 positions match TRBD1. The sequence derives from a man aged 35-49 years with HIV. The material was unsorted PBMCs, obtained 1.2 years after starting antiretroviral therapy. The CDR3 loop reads CASSIPRQGEDEKLFF. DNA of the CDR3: TGTGCCAGTAGTATACCCCGACAGGGAGAGGATGAAAAACTGTTTTTT.